This TCR beta chain came from a study of blood T cell repertoires in COVID-19. Study-level information: Sites in the United States, Italy and Spain provided acute and convalescent COVID-19 samples. Sources were T cells, B-cell-depleted T cells, or PBMCs; the material itself was cDNA or gDNA.

The germline gives CDR1 MDHEN, CDR2 SYDVKM. V trimming: 3 bases; J trimming: 4 bases; junction bases outside the gene matches: 9. This CDR3 is 17 amino acids long. Profiling relied on immunoSEQ multiplex PCR, and the TCRdb table lists in-frame clones only, not all of them. The data show about 170,000 clones, with 75% to 90% seen just once and 3.5% to 5% held by the top ten. Cohort 3 donors were reported recovered after two negative PCRs, clearance, or symptom resolution. This clone was found once. The chain carries TRBV28 and TRBJ1-5; TRBD1 matches at 10 bases. Sequencing was carried out using PBMCs or T cells enriched from blood (not recorded which). The receptor was derived from a woman in her forties or fifties who had recovered from COVID-19. CDR3 residues: CASSFWGTGVRNQPQHF. CDR3 nucleotides: TGTGCCAGCAGTTTTTGGGGGACAGGGGTACGGAATCAGCCCCAGCATTTT.